The 23 T cell receptor beta chains reported below all come from one sample, sequenced in a study of early T cells in non-severe SARS-CoV-2 infection. Using its own MiXCR run on the 5' RACE reads, TCRdb lists one record per CDR3 protein. This sample has just under 90,000 distinct CDR3 sequences, with over 13% found just once. Sequenced input: whole blood. The receptors were sampled from an adult who was a healthcare worker with PCR-confirmed SARS-CoV-2 infection or an uninfected control (not recorded which).

This chain joins TRBV7-9 and TRBJ2-7, with a weak D call TRBD1 (5 bases). The CDR3 sequence is 13 residues long. The V and J ends lost 10 bases and 0 bases respectively, with 13 bases between them. Germline V gene lookup returns CDR1 SEHNR and CDR2 FQNEAQ (reference sequence). CDR3 residues: CATSPQGSYEQYF. The CDR3 DNA follows: TGTGCCACCTCTCCCCAGGGCTCCTACGAGCAGTACTTC.

V gene TRBV30 combines with J gene TRBJ2-7; D gene ambiguous. The germline V and J ends were trimmed by 0 bases and 2 bases, with 14 bases remaining between them. The germline V gene has CDR1 GTSNPN and CDR2 SVGIG (reference sequence). The CDR3 contains 15 residues. CDR3 amino acids: CAWSVMVRSPYEQYF. The CDR3 nucleotides are TGTGCCTGGAGTGTAATGGTAAGATCTCCCTACGAGCAGTACTTC.

This clonotype was recorded at least ten times. J is TRBJ1-5 and V is TRBV19; 7 bases are a match to TRBD1. The CDR3 is made up of 14 amino acids. V was pared by 5 bases and J by 7 bases, with 8 bases of the junction left unmatched. The germline V gene encodes CDR1 LNHDA and CDR2 SQIVND (reference sequence). The CDR3 spells CASSSRQGGQPQHF. The CDR3 nucleotides read TGTGCCAGTAGTTCCCGACAGGGTGGGCAGCCCCAGCATTTT.

V and J are TRBV30 and TRBJ1-2; tentatively, D is TRBD1 (6 bases). Germline V gene sequence: CDR1 GTSNPN, CDR2 SVGIG (reference sequence). V dropped 3 bases and J dropped 8 bases, with 16 bases sitting between them. This CDR3 has 13 residues. The CDR3 protein is CAWSPRGGGGYTF. The CDR3 DNA reads as TGTGCCTGGAGCCCCCGAGGGGGTGGGGGCTACACCTTC.

This sequence joins TRBV5-1 and TRBJ1-1, with D perhaps TRBD1 (6 bases). The CDR3 extends over 15 amino acids. The germline CDR1 and CDR2 sequences are SGHRS and YFSETQ. V was shortened by 2 bases and J by 4 bases, with 15 bases between the two germline ends. CDR3 amino acids: CASSFRQDSGTEAFF. The CDR3 nucleotides are TGCGCCAGCAGCTTCCGACAGGACAGTGGCACTGAAGCTTTCTTT.

This rearrangement joins TRBV20-1 to TRBJ2-4; D unresolved. Per the germline V gene, CDR1 is DFQATT and CDR2 is SNEGSKA (reference sequence). V gave up 0 bases and J gave up 0 bases, with 9 bases separating them. The CDR3 runs to 15 residues. CDR3 DNA sequence: TGCAGTGCTAGAGACGTGAACCTAGCCAAAAACATTCAGTACTTC. Protein sequence: CSARDVNLAKNIQYF.

As DNA, the CDR3 is TGCGCCAGCAGCCTGCTTGGCGGGAGGGAAGAGACCCAGTACTTC. Its translation is CASSLLGGREETQYF. The chain combines TRBV5-1 with TRBJ2-5; 9 positions agree with TRBD2. The CDR3 runs to 15 residues. V lost 4 bases and J lost 3; bases outside the gene matches: 7. Per germline, CDR1 SGHRS and CDR2 YFSETQ.

This clonotype was observed at least ten times. The chain employs TRBV7-9 and TRBJ2-1; tentatively, D is TRBD2 (6 bases). This CDR3 spans 15 amino acids. The germline V and J ends were trimmed by 2 bases and 5 bases, with 13 bases remaining between them. The germline CDR1 and CDR2 sequences are SEHNR and FQNEAQ (reference sequence). For the CDR3, the DNA is TGTGCCAGCAGCTTATCCTTGGGACTCCACAATGAGCAGTTCTTC. Amino acid sequence: CASSLSLGLHNEQFF.

This clonotype has at least ten counts. This chain uses TRBV2 with TRBJ2-2, with unresolved D. Germline values: CDR1 SNHLY, CDR2 FYNNEI. The CDR3 contains 16 residues. Trimming removed 1 base from V and 6 bases from J, with 15 bases in between. CDR3 residues: CASSEGLLGKAGELFF. DNA of the CDR3: TGTGCCAGCAGTGAAGGGCTCTTGGGGAAAGCCGGGGAGCTGTTTTTT.

The gene calls are TRBV19 and TRBJ2-1; 8 positions agree with TRBD2. CDR3 length: 11 residues. Germline trimming cut 8 bases from V and 6 bases from J; bases unmatched to any gene: 0. Germline V CDR1 and CDR2: LNHDA, SQIVND (reference sequence). CDR3 sequence (DNA): TGTGCCAGTCTAGCGGGCAATGAGCAGTTCTTC. Translated, it gives CASLAGNEQFF.

This clonotype was observed a few times. The V gene is TRBV28, the J gene TRBJ2-7; 10 positions match TRBD2. Germline lookup yields CDR1 MDHEN and CDR2 SYDVKM. The CDR3 has 14 amino acids. Trimming took 6 bases from V and 4 from J; bases not matched to a gene: 6. Written as DNA, the CDR3 is TGTGCCAGCAGCTTAGCGGGAGGTAAATACGAGCAGTACTTC. Protein product: CASSLAGGKYEQYF.

This chain connects TRBV6-6 to TRBJ1-6; 7 positions match TRBD1. The length of the CDR3 is 15 residues. Germline V CDR1 and CDR2: MNHNY, SVGAGI (reference sequence). V dropped 6 bases and J dropped 2; count of bases not matched to a gene: 4. The CDR3 DNA is TGTGCCAGCAGGGGGGACAGCCCCTATAATTCACCCCTCCACTTT. As protein: CASRGDSPYNSPLHF.

This clonotype was counted a few times. Sequence at one end of the junction differs from germline and may be a read error. J is TRBJ1-1 and V is TRBV4-1; TRBD1 agrees at 7 bases. The CDR3 has 15 residues. The germline V gene encodes CDR1 MGHRA and CDR2 YSYEKL. The CDR3 region is CASSQVTGMNTEVFF. Written as DNA, the CDR3 is TGCGCCAGCAGCCAAGTGACAGGGATGAACACTGAAGTTTTCTTT.

The CDR3 sequence is CASSFVNEQFF. CDR3 bases: TGTGCCAGCAGTTTTGTCAATGAGCAGTTCTTC. The chain is built from TRBV12-3 or TRBV12-4 and TRBJ2-1; D unresolved. The CDR3 length is 11 residues. V lost 3 bases and J 6 bases, leaving 3 bases between the germline ends.

This clonotype occurred a few times. The rearrangement joins TRBV20-1 to TRBJ2-1; D call uncertain. CDR1 and CDR2 (germline): DFQATT, SNEGSKA (reference sequence). This CDR3 is built from 14 residues. Trimming cost V 1 base and J 0 bases, with 7 bases left between them. CDR3 region: CSARGDDSYNEQFF. The CDR3 nucleotides read TGCAGTGCTAGAGGCGACGACTCCTACAATGAGCAGTTCTTC.

The chain is built from TRBV4-1 and TRBJ1-1; D remains unclear. Germline V gene sequence: CDR1 MGHRA, CDR2 YSYEKL. Trimming cost V 1 base and J 5 bases, with 14 bases left between them. This CDR3 region has 15 residues. The CDR3 nucleotides are TGCGCCAGCAGCCAAGCCGCGGGCGAGGTGACTGAAGCTTTCTTT. Protein: CASSQAAGEVTEAFF.

V is TRBV7-2 and J is TRBJ1-2, with D perhaps matching TRBD1 (6 bases). Trimming took off 5 bases at V and 0 bases at J, with 7 bases between the two ends. Germline V lookup: CDR1 SGHTA, CDR2 FQGNSA. This CDR3 contains 13 residues. The CDR3 DNA reads as TGTGCCAGCAGCGGACAGACTAACTATGGCTACACCTTC. It yields the protein CASSGQTNYGYTF. The full variable domain, rest sourced from reference TRBV7-2 and TRBJ1-2, is GAGVSQSPSNKVTEKGKDVELRCDPISGHTALYWYRQSLGQGLEFLIYFQGNSAPDKSGLPSDRFSAERTGGSVSTLTIQRTQQEDSAVYLCASSGQTNYGYTFGSGTRLTVV.

This chain links TRBV4-1 with TRBJ2-7, with D tentatively TRBD1 or TRBD2 (6 bases each). CDR3 length: 14 residues. Between the trimmed V and J ends, which lost 0 bases and 3 bases, there was a span of 9 bases. CDR1 and CDR2 (germline): MGHRA, YSYEKL. CDR3 in amino acids: CASSQERGDYEQYF. CDR3 DNA sequence: TGCGCCAGCAGCCAAGAGAGGGGGGACTACGAGCAGTACTTC.

This clonotype came up many times. The CDR3 DNA is TGTGCCAGCAGGAGGGACAGCTTCAGCAATCAGCCCCAGCATTTT. As protein: CASRRDSFSNQPQHF. This rearrangement joins TRBV6-1 to TRBJ1-5, with TRBD1 matching 7 bases. Germline-derived CDR1 and CDR2 are MNHNS and SASEGT. With V trimmed by 6 bases and J by 1 base, 6 bases remained unmatched. The CDR3 length is 15 residues.

The chain couples TRBV11-2 to TRBJ1-1; 8 bases match TRBD1. The CDR3 contains 17 residues. V shed 4 bases, J shed 4 bases, and the junction held 14 bases outside the gene matches. Germline CDR1 and CDR2: SGHAT and FQNNGV. As DNA, the CDR3 is TGTGCCAGCAGCTCCCGAGGGGGTGGACAGGGCTTCACTGAAGCTTTCTTT. It encodes CASSSRGGGQGFTEAFF. Full variable domain (rest looked up from reference TRBV11-2 and TRBJ1-1): EAGVAQSPRYKIIEKRQSVAFWCNPISGHATLYWYQQILGQGPKLLIQFQNNGVVDDSQLPKDRFSAERLKGVDSTLKIQPAKLEDSAVYLCASSSRGGGQGFTEAFFGQGTRLTVV.

The chain links TRBV28 to TRBJ2-7; TRBD2 agrees at 10 bases. CDR1 is MDHEN and CDR2 is SYDVKM in the germline V gene. The CDR3 spans 15 residues. The trim removed 2 bases at V and 4 bases at J, leaving 5 bases unmatched. CDR3: CASSLMLAGAYEQYF. The CDR3 bases are TGTGCCAGCAGTTTAATGCTAGCGGGAGCGTACGAGCAGTACTTC. The full variable domain, in which reference TRBV28 and TRBJ2-7 provide the parts outside the CDR3, is DVKVTQSSRYLVKRTGEKVFLECVQDMDHENMFWYRQDPGLGLRLIYFSYDVKMKEKGDIPEGYSVSREKKERFSLILESASTNQTSMYLCASSLMLAGAYEQYFGPGTRLTVT.

This chain joins TRBV9 and TRBJ2-5, with 7 bases lining up with TRBD2. The CDR3 has 16 amino acids. Germline lookup yields CDR1 SGDLS and CDR2 YYNGEE. Germline trimming cut 4 bases from V and 5 bases from J; bases unmatched to any gene: 14. This chain's CDR3 is CASSSVTGRERETQYF. In DNA form, the CDR3 reads TGTGCCAGCAGCTCCGTTACGGGGCGGGAGAGGGAGACCCAGTACTTC. Drawing the rest from reference TRBV9 and TRBJ2-5, the complete variable domain is DSGVTQTPKHLITATGQRVTLRCSPRSGDLSVYWYQQSLDQGLQFLIQYYNGEERAKGNILERFSAQQFPDLHSELNLSSLELGDSALYFCASSSVTGRERETQYFGPGTRLLVL.

This clonotype was seen ten or more times. The CDR3 reads CASSHNRDRVSNTGELFF. In DNA, the CDR3 is TGTGCCAGCAGCCACAACCGGGACAGGGTTTCGAACACCGGGGAGCTGTTTTTT. V gene TRBV3-1 combines with J gene TRBJ2-2, with TRBD1 identical over 9 bases. CDR3 size: 18 residues. Germline CDR1 is LGHDT and CDR2 is YNNKEL (reference sequence). V lost 3 bases and J lost 0; bases outside the gene matches: 8.